This TCR beta chain was identified during a study of CD8+ T cells in alopecia areata. Study-wide results and caveats: Expanded CD8+ clones among the top 100, as well as scalp clonality, were significantly decreased by tofacitinib. During tofacitinib treatment, many expanded lesional clones remained in scalp and blood.

The V gene end was trimmed by 4 bases and the J gene end by 6 bases; junction bases not matched to a gene: 4. The CDR3 is 13 residues long. The germline V gene has CDR1 MGHDK and CDR2 SYGVNS. Documented treatment: oral pan-JAK inhibitor, 5-10 mg twice daily. Lesional scalp punch biopsies and peripheral blood came from alopecia areata patients. PBMCs yielded sorted CD4+ and CD8+ T cells. This clone was picked up a small number of times. Its target is not known. RNA was extracted and reverse transcribed into cDNA as the sequencing template. Repertoires were generated with immunoSEQ multiplex PCR, while TCRdb's copy carries only in-frame clones and drops some. This table holds about 180,000 clones, 51% found once.

The sequencing used CD8+ T cells sorted from blood, collected at roughly week 52, from a patient treated with tofacitinib. This receptor was taken from a human donor with alopecia areata. The genes are TRBV25-1 and TRBJ2-7, with 9 bases lining up with TRBD1. The CDR3 spells CASSAWTGVEQYF. The CDR3 nucleotides read TGTGCCAGCAGTGCCTGGACAGGGGTCGAGCAGTACTTC.